The 9 T cell receptor beta chains reported below all come from one sample, sequenced in a study of OX40 agonist ivuxolimab in advanced cancers. Here immunoSEQ multiplex PCR was the method, and the copy in TCRdb shows in-frame clones only, minus some. In the table there are 70,000 to 75,000 clones, 70% to 90% of which are singletons. The specimen was CD4+ or CD8+ T cells sorted from blood, collected in a trial of the OX40 agonist ivuxolimab. The receptors here all came from an adult with an advanced solid tumor such as melanoma, head and neck, liver or kidney cancer.

V and J are TRBV14 and TRBJ2-3, with D uncertain. The CDR3 length is 11 residues. V lost 3 bases to trimming and J lost 7 bases, with 5 bases between them. The V gene's germline CDR1 is SGHDN and CDR2 FVKESK. CDR3 DNA: TGTGCCAGCAGCCAGACGAATACGCAGTATTTT. This translates into CASSQTNTQYF.

This clone was recorded a few times. Mismatch with germline at one junction end may stem from a read error. J is TRBJ1-1 and V is TRBV5-5; 8 bases are shared with TRBD1. The germline CDR1 and CDR2 sequences are SGHKS and YYEKEE (reference sequence). This CDR3 contains 18 residues. This chain's CDR3 is CASSQRTGRGFMNTEAFF. CDR3 nucleotides: TGCGCCAGCAGCCAAAGGACAGGGCGCGGATTTATGAACACTGAAGCTTTCTTT.

This clone was observed a single time. The rearrangement uses TRBV4-3 and TRBJ2-1; tentatively, D is TRBD2 (5 bases). Deletions cut 4 bases from V and 10 bases from J, with 11 bases between. The CDR3 length is 12 residues. Germline V CDR1 and CDR2: LGHNA, YSLEER. CDR3 residues: CASSRRNGEQFF. CDR3 coding DNA: TGCGCCAGCAGCCGGAGGAATGGGGAGCAGTTCTTC.

In this sample, this clone turned up a few times. CDR3 amino acids: CASTGSGNQPQHF. The CDR3 region has the DNA TGTGCCAGCACAGGGAGCGGCAATCAGCCCCAGCATTTT. The genes are TRBV28 and TRBJ1-5, with D possibly TRBD1 on 5 matching bases. Trimming took off 7 bases at V and 2 bases at J, with 9 bases between the two ends. CDR1 and CDR2 (germline): MDHEN, SYDVKM. CDR3 length: 13 amino acids.

The chain employs TRBV25-1 and TRBJ1-3, with a weak D call TRBD1 (5 bases). Trimming left V 8 bases short and J 3 bases short, with 17 bases between. The CDR3 length is 15 residues. Germline CDR1 reads MGHDK; CDR2 reads SYGVNS. CDR3 amino acids: CASSPGRSYGNTIYF. Here the CDR3 DNA reads TGTGCCAGCTCCCCGGGACGGTCCTATGGAAACACCATATATTTT.

The CDR3 loop is CASSLRTGGFYEQYV. CDR3 DNA sequence: TGTGCCAGCAGTTTACGCACAGGGGGCTTCTACGAGCAGTACGTC. The chain combines TRBV27 with TRBJ2-7, with TRBD1 matching 9 bases. Per germline, CDR1 MNHEY and CDR2 SMNVEV (reference sequence). V lost 2 bases and J lost 3; bases outside the gene matches: 5. This CDR3 is built from 15 residues.

This chain joins TRBV7-3 and TRBJ2-2; D is ambiguous. Germline loops: CDR1 SGHTA, CDR2 FQGTGA. Trimming removed 5 bases at V and 7 bases at J, with 14 bases between. The length of the CDR3 is 14 residues. CDR3 in amino acids: CASSLESLGGELFF. CDR3 DNA: TGTGCCAGCAGCCTAGAATCCTTGGGCGGGGAGCTGTTTTTT.

The chain combines TRBV9 with TRBJ1-1, with 8 positions matching TRBD1. Trimming cost V 0 bases and J 1 base; bases outside gene matches: 5. Germline-derived CDR1 and CDR2 are SGDLS and YYNGEE. The CDR3 is 16 amino acids. CDR3 protein: CASSVAGGRRNTEAFF. In nucleotides, the CDR3 is TGTGCCAGCAGCGTAGCAGGGGGCAGGAGGAACACTGAAGCTTTCTTT. Full variable domain (remainder filled in from reference TRBV9 and TRBJ1-1): DSGVTQTPKHLITATGQRVTLRCSPRSGDLSVYWYQQSLDQGLQFLIQYYNGEERAKGNILERFSAQQFPDLHSELNLSSLELGDSALYFCASSVAGGRRNTEAFFGQGTRLTVV.

V usage is TRBV15 and J usage is TRBJ2-5; D remains ambiguous. This CDR3 contains 17 residues. Germline CDR1 and CDR2: LNHNV and YYDKDF (reference sequence). Trimming took 1 base from V and 1 from J, leaving 16 bases between them. CDR3: CATSRAPKGLIQETQYF. In nucleotides, the CDR3 is TGTGCCACCAGCAGAGCCCCCAAGGGCCTAATCCAAGAGACCCAGTACTTC.